Shown below are 30 T cell receptor beta chains from a single sample sequenced in a study of T cells expressing NK-cell markers. For each CDR3 protein, TCRdb gives one entry from its re-call of the 5' RACE reads, without DNA. The data include about 120,000 distinct CDR3 sequences; the top ten clones carry less than 20%. Sequencing was done on a sample of blood T cells: a sorted CD56 or NKG2C T cell subset, CD4+ or CD8+ T cells, or bulk PBMC T cells (not recorded which). These receptors were taken from a woman aged 18-70 years in good health.

V gene TRBV7-2 combines with J gene TRBJ2-5; TCRdb reports TRBD1, a call that lacks DNA to check it against. The CDR3 spans 14 residues. Germline CDR1 is SGHTA and CDR2 is FQGNSA. CDR3 protein: CASSLRGDVETQYF. Full variable domain (remainder filled in from reference TRBV7-2 and TRBJ2-5): GAGVSQSPSNKVTEKGKDVELRCDPISGHTALYWYRQSLGQGLEFLIYFQGNSAPDKSGLPSDRFSAERTGGSVSTLTIQRTQQEDSAVYLCASSLRGDVETQYFGPGTRLLVL.

This sequence joins TRBV20-1 and TRBJ2-3; TCRdb gives TRBD1 as the D gene, but with no DNA this cannot be confirmed. The CDR3 contains 15 residues. CDR1 is DFQATT, CDR2 SNEGSKA, per germline (reference sequence). The CDR3 reads CSANRDRVFSDTQYF.

The rearrangement joins TRBV20-1 to TRBJ2-5; the TCRdb D gene call, TRBD1, has no DNA to confirm it. Per germline, CDR1 DFQATT and CDR2 SNEGSKA (reference sequence). The CDR3 is made up of 21 amino acids. This chain's CDR3 is CSARDLGTGLTSGEYQETQYF.

The V gene is TRBV19, the J gene TRBJ2-1; the TCRdb call, TRBD2, lacks DNA for checking. Per the germline V gene, CDR1 is LNHDA and CDR2 is SQIVND (reference sequence). The CDR3 is made up of 15 amino acids. The CDR3 region is CASSMLAGNGNEQFF.

V and J are TRBV28 and TRBJ2-1; TCRdb gives TRBD2 as the D gene, but with no DNA this cannot be confirmed. Germline V gives CDR1 MDHEN, CDR2 SYDVKM. The CDR3 is 14 residues long. CDR3 amino acids: CASSLPSGRGEQFF.

The gene calls are TRBV6-2 or TRBV6-3 and TRBJ2-5; the TCRdb call, TRBD2, lacks DNA for checking. The CDR3 totals 16 residues. CDR1 MNHEY and CDR2 SVGEGT come from the germline V gene. The CDR3 here is CASRTPRSGGGETQYF.

This rearrangement joins TRBV3-1 to TRBJ1-5; TCRdb selects TRBD1, and the lack of DNA leaves this call unchecked. The CDR3 covers 14 residues. Germline values: CDR1 LGHDT, CDR2 YNNKEL (reference sequence). This CDR3 is CASSLQGKNQPQHF.

This chain joins TRBV28 and TRBJ2-1; TCRdb outputs TRBD2, but without DNA this stays unchecked. CDR1 is MDHEN, CDR2 SYDVKM, per germline. There are 16 residues in the CDR3. CDR3 sequence reads: CASSPLAEGGINEQFF.

The J gene is TRBJ2-7, the V gene TRBV12-3 or TRBV12-4; with no DNA, the TCRdb D assignment of TRBD2 cannot be verified. CDR3 length: 16 residues. The CDR3: CASRSGLAGESYEQYF.

The chain uses TRBV7-9 and TRBJ1-1; TCRdb lists TRBD1, though no DNA is available to test this call. Germline CDR1 and CDR2: SEHNR and FQNEAQ (reference sequence). The CDR3 is 14 amino acids. CDR3 sequence reads: CASSSGAGNTEAFF.

The chain has TRBV29-1 and TRBJ1-1; TCRdb lists TRBD1, though no DNA is available to test this call. The CDR3 totals 12 residues. CDR1 is SQVTM, CDR2 ANQGSEA, per germline. CDR3 sequence reads: CSVTTGQGWAFF.

The V and J genes are TRBV4-1 and TRBJ2-3; with no DNA, the TCRdb D assignment of TRBD1 cannot be verified. Germline V lookup: CDR1 MGHRA, CDR2 YSYEKL. CDR3 size: 15 residues. CDR3 loop: CASSQDIRAKDTQYF.

The CDR3 reads CASSADGTGELFF. V is TRBV9 and J is TRBJ2-2. Germline V gives CDR1 SGDLS, CDR2 YYNGEE. The CDR3 has 13 residues.

J is TRBJ2-2 and V is TRBV27. CDR1 is MNHEY and CDR2 is SMNVEV in the germline V gene (reference sequence). The CDR3 is 14 amino acids. This CDR3 reads CASSLILPTGELFF.

The gene calls are TRBV15 and TRBJ1-1; absent DNA, TCRdb's TRBD1 call cannot be checked. Germline V gene data show CDR1 as LNHNV and CDR2 as YYDKDF (reference sequence). This CDR3 is 13 amino acids long. The CDR3 reads CATSREGDRGAFF.

The chain carries TRBV19 and TRBJ2-1. The germline V gene encodes CDR1 LNHDA and CDR2 SQIVND (reference sequence). The CDR3 spans 13 residues. The CDR3 loop is CASSLKDLNEQFF.

This chain links TRBV12-3 or TRBV12-4 with TRBJ1-1; TCRdb outputs TRBD1, but without DNA this stays unchecked. The CDR3 contains 13 residues. The CDR3 loop reads CASSLGVITEAFF.

The V call is TRBV9, the J call TRBJ2-1; TCRdb calls TRBD2, which cannot be checked without DNA. This CDR3 comprises 16 residues. Germline V gene sequence: CDR1 SGDLS, CDR2 YYNGEE. The CDR3 here is CASSVGRTSAGNEQFF.

The rearrangement uses TRBV4-1 and TRBJ2-2. CDR1 and CDR2 from the germline V gene are MGHRA and YSYEKL. This CDR3 spans 13 amino acids. CDR3 protein: CASSQVSSGELFF.

The V call is TRBV27, the J call TRBJ1-1; TCRdb reports TRBD1, a call that lacks DNA to check it against. The CDR3 length is 13 residues. The germline gives CDR1 MNHEY, CDR2 SMNVEV (reference sequence). The CDR3 sequence: CASSLASGTEAFF.

The chain links TRBV29-1 to TRBJ1-2; the D call of TRBD1 rests on TCRdb alone, since no DNA is present to check it. The CDR3 contains 16 residues. Germline values: CDR1 SQVTM, CDR2 ANQGSEA. CDR3 loop: CSVVGETPGRGYGYTF.

This sequence joins TRBV4-2 and TRBJ1-1; absent DNA, TCRdb's TRBD1 call cannot be checked. The CDR3 totals 18 residues. Germline assignment: CDR1 LGHNA and CDR2 YNFKEQ. CDR3 loop: CASNAPVSSMGGNTEAFF.

The J gene is TRBJ2-4, the V gene TRBV24-1; TCRdb's D call of TRBD1 is untestable without DNA. From germline, CDR1 is KGHDR and CDR2 SFDVKD. This CDR3 comprises 13 residues. The CDR3 sequence is CATKGTGENIQYF.

This sequence joins TRBV3-1 and TRBJ2-2. Germline CDR1 LGHDT, CDR2 YNNKEL (reference sequence). The CDR3 sequence is 18 residues long. CDR3 in amino acids: CASSQDLVYSTNTGELFF.

The V and J genes are TRBV7-9 and TRBJ2-3; TCRdb lists TRBD2, though no DNA is available to test this call. Per germline, CDR1 SEHNR and CDR2 FQNEAQ (reference sequence). The CDR3 spans 16 residues. CDR3 region: CASSSDSGGAVDTQYF.

The J gene is TRBJ2-1, the V gene TRBV27; without DNA, the TCRdb call of TRBD1 cannot be checked. Germline-derived CDR1 and CDR2 are MNHEY and SMNVEV (reference sequence). The CDR3 is made up of 15 amino acids. The CDR3 protein is CASSLGTTSYNEQFF.

The chain has TRBV6-2 or TRBV6-3 and TRBJ1-1. Germline CDR1 MNHEY, CDR2 SVGEGT. The CDR3 consists of 12 residues. The CDR3 here is CASGRGFTEAFF.

The V and J genes are TRBV4-3 and TRBJ1-6; absent DNA, TCRdb's TRBD1 call cannot be checked. Germline-derived CDR1 and CDR2 are LGHNA and YSLEER. The length of the CDR3 is 16 residues. CDR3 amino acids: CASSQERQGYNSPLHF.

V and J are TRBV12-3 or TRBV12-4 and TRBJ2-2. The length of the CDR3 is 14 residues. CDR3: CASSLSGLTGELFF.

The chain has TRBV29-1 and TRBJ2-3; TCRdb outputs TRBD1, but without DNA this stays unchecked. Germline V gene sequence: CDR1 SQVTM, CDR2 ANQGSEA. This CDR3 has 13 amino acids. This CDR3 reads CSVNPGGTDTQYF.